A single sample is the source of the 32 T cell receptor beta chains below, sequenced in a study of T cells in women clearing cervical HPV infection. The table came from immunoSEQ multiplex PCR; TCRdb's copy has only in-frame clones and leaves some out. This table holds 15,000 to 20,000 clones. Sequencing was carried out using blood buffy coat. Receptor source: a woman between 18 and 70 years old with a cervical HPV16 infection that either progressed to CIN3+ or cleared (not recorded which).

Notes on this clone: The CDR3 end is not reached by the read, which stops 3 residues before it; the germline J gene fills it in. The chain carries TRBV20-1 and TRBJ1-4; a weak D match, TRBD1 (5 bases). This CDR3 has 15 residues. Germline V lookup: CDR1 DFQATT, CDR2 SNEGSKA (reference sequence). Trimming removed 0 bases at V and 7 bases at J, with 15 bases between. The CDR3 DNA, read in part, is TGCAGTGCTAGAGATCGCAGGGCTGGCGTTGAAAAA. Its protein product is CSARDRRAGVEK. The entire CDR3 protein is CSARDRRAGVEKLFF.

Regarding this clone: The read stops 3 residues short of the end of the CDR3; the missing end is completed from the germline J gene. The rearrangement joins TRBV4-2 to TRBJ1-2, with TRBD1 matching 8 bases. The ends lost 0 bases at V and 7 bases at J; junction bases unmatched: 7. The CDR3 has 15 residues. Per germline, CDR1 LGHNA and CDR2 YNFKEQ. The covered CDR3 bases are TGTGCCAGCAGCCAAGACAGGACAGGGTTGGGTGGC. It yields the protein CASSQDRTGLGG. From start to end, the CDR3 is CASSQDRTGLGGYTF.

Turning to this clone: The CDR3 end is not reached by the read, which stops 3 residues before it; the germline J gene fills it in. This chain links TRBV6-2 or TRBV6-3 with TRBJ2-2; TRBD1 might be the D (5 bases). The CDR3 is 14 residues long. Germline-derived CDR1 and CDR2 are MNHEY and SVGEGT. V gave up 6 bases and J gave up 3 bases, with 11 bases separating them. CDR3 DNA (partial): TGTGCCAGCAGACAGGCGGCCGACACCGGGGAG. Its protein is CASRQAADTGE. The complete CDR3 protein is CASRQAADTGELFF.

About this clone itself: The read terminates 3 residues before the CDR3 end, so the remaining end is supplied by the germline J gene. The chain joins TRBV7-9 to TRBJ1-1, with D tentatively TRBD1 (6 bases). CDR1 is SEHNR, CDR2 FQNEAQ, per germline (reference sequence). The CDR3 has 15 amino acids. The CDR3 bases that were read are TGTGCCAGCAGCTTAGCTGGTCCAGGGGAGGAAGAG. This encodes CASSLAGPGEEE. The entire CDR3 sequence reads CASSLAGPGEEEAFF.

To note about this clone: The read is 3 residues too short to cover the CDR3 end, so that end is filled in from the germline J gene. The V call is TRBV19, the J call TRBJ2-6, with 8 bases that match TRBD1. CDR3 length: 18 amino acids. The V segment lost 5 bases and the J segment 2 bases; nucleotides outside the gene matches: 11. CDR1 is LNHDA and CDR2 is SQIVND in the germline V gene (reference sequence). CDR3 in amino acids: CASSGGRDRGPGANVLTF. The part of the CDR3 DNA that was read is TGTGCCAGTAGTGGGGGGCGAGACAGGGGTCCTGGGGCCAACGTC.

CDR3 bases read: TGTGCCAGTAGTATTGCTACTAGCTCCTACAATGAC. Residues: CASSIATSSYND. The full CDR3 sequence reads CASSIATSSYNDYTF. The chain couples TRBV19 to TRBJ1-2; no definite D call. The CDR3 goes on 3 residues after the read ends, and that part is filled in from the germline J gene. The CDR3 extends over 15 amino acids. Germline values: CDR1 LNHDA, CDR2 SQIVND (reference sequence).

Note on this clone: Coverage ceases 3 residues before the CDR3 finishes, and the germline J gene fills in the end. The chain combines TRBV30 with TRBJ2-5, with D possibly TRBD1 on 6 matching bases. Germline V gene lookup returns CDR1 GTSNPN and CDR2 SVGIG (reference sequence). This CDR3 region has 12 residues. V was trimmed by 3 bases and J by 3 bases, leaving 8 bases between them. CDR3 region: CAWSGQKETQYF. Partial CDR3 DNA: TGTGCCTGGAGCGGACAGAAAGAGACC.

Concerning this clone itself: The CDR3 extends 3 residues past the end of the read, so its final part is completed from the germline J gene. V usage is TRBV7-9 and J usage is TRBJ2-2, with D uncertain. CDR1 is SEHNR, CDR2 FQNEAQ, per germline (reference sequence). The CDR3 totals 15 residues. This CDR3 reads CASSFDLGTNEKLFF. The covered CDR3 bases are TGTGCCAGCAGCTTCGATTTAGGTACTAATGAAAAG.

About this clone: The observed sequence ends 3 residues before the CDR3 terminus, with the missing tail filled in from the germline J gene. The chain has TRBV19 and TRBJ1-6; the D is unclear. The CDR3 runs to 13 residues. Trimming shortened V by 3 bases and J by 6 bases, and 6 bases separated the two germline ends. Per the germline V gene, CDR1 is LNHDA and CDR2 is SQIVND (reference sequence). CDR3 loop: CASSIRLNSPLHF. The DNA read from the CDR3 is TGTGCCAGTAGTATCCGACTTAATTCACCC. Based on the CDR3 plus reference TRBV19 and TRBJ1-6, the full variable domain is DGGITQSPKYLFRKEGQNVTLSCEQNLNHDAMYWYRQDPGQGLRLIYYSQIVNDFQKGDIAEGYSVSREKKESFPLTVTSAQKNPTAFYLCASSIRLNSPLHFGNGTRLTVT.

Notes on this clone: The CDR3 end lies 3 residues beyond the end of the read and is filled in from the germline J gene. The chain couples TRBV18 to TRBJ1-2; possible D gene TRBD1, 5 bases. Germline V gene lookup returns CDR1 KGHSH and CDR2 LQKENI. This CDR3 region has 14 residues. CDR3 DNA, as far as it was read: TGTGCCAGCTCACGAACCGACAGAACCTACGAC. Protein: CASSRTDRTYD. The CDR3 as a whole reads CASSRTDRTYDYTF.

Note on this clone: The CDR3 end is not reached by the read, which stops 3 residues before it; the germline J gene fills it in. The chain uses TRBV23-1 and TRBJ2-1; TRBD2 agrees at 14 bases. TRBV23-1 carries the ORF label, with uncertain function. CDR3 length: 17 amino acids. The junction had 5 bases not matched to a gene; V was cut back by 0 bases and J by 7 bases. The DNA read from the CDR3 is TGCGCCAGCAGTCAATCGATCGGACTAGCGGGAGGTAATGAG. Protein: CASSQSIGLAGGNE. From start to end, the CDR3 is CASSQSIGLAGGNEQFF.

Comment on this clone: The read comes to an end 3 residues before the CDR3 does, leaving the germline J gene to fill in the end. This chain connects TRBV13 to TRBJ2-3, with 16 bases identical to TRBD2. V shed 1 base, J shed 2 bases, and the junction held 3 bases outside the gene matches. CDR1 PRHDT and CDR2 FYEKMQ come from the germline V gene (reference sequence). This CDR3 has 18 residues. The CDR3 DNA, read in part, is TGTGCCAGCAGCTTAGAAGGGACTAGCGGGGGGGTCACAGATACG. This sequence encodes CASSLEGTSGGVTDT. The whole CDR3 protein reads CASSLEGTSGGVTDTQYF.

A note on this clone: The read falls 3 residues short of the CDR3 end, and the missing part is taken from the germline J gene. This sequence joins TRBV19 and TRBJ2-5; 10 bases fit TRBD2. The CDR3 extends over 15 amino acids. Germline V gene data show CDR1 as LNHDA and CDR2 as SQIVND (reference sequence). V was clipped by 5 bases and J by 0 bases; unmatched bases: 3. CDR3 DNA (partial): TGTGCCAGTAGTGCCCTAGCGGGGGACCAAGAGACC. It codes for CASSALAGDQET. The whole CDR3 is CASSALAGDQETQYF.

This clone is labeled medium-sized (0.01 to 0.1%) based on frequency. The sequenced fragment ends 3 residues before the CDR3 boundary, so the rest is inferred from the germline J gene. The chain recombines TRBV7-6 with TRBJ2-4, with 7 bases lining up with TRBD2. Germline V gives CDR1 SGHVS, CDR2 FNYEAQ. The CDR3 runs to 15 residues. CDR3 protein: CASSLAGPGDYGQYF. The covered CDR3 bases are TGTGCCAGCAGCTTAGCGGGCCCCGGGGACTATGGT. The complete variable domain, with remaining parts taken from reference TRBV7-6 and TRBJ2-4, reads GAGVSQSPRYKVTKRGQDVALRCDPISGHVSLYWYRQALGQGPEFLTYFNYEAQQDKSGLPNDRFSAERPEGSISTLTIQRTEQRDSAMYRCASSLAGPGDYGQYFGAGTRLSVL.

Worth noting for this clone: The CDR3 extends 3 residues past the end of the read, so its final part is completed from the germline J gene. V and J are TRBV30 and TRBJ1-2; the D gene is possibly TRBD1 (5 bases). The germline V gene encodes CDR1 GTSNPN and CDR2 SVGIG (reference sequence). The CDR3 is made up of 15 amino acids. Trimming pared 4 bases from V and 5 bases from J, leaving 20 bases between. CDR3 sequence: CAWIPQLGVSYGYTF. The CDR3 DNA, read in part, is TGTGCCTGGATCCCTCAATTAGGGGTTTCTTATGGC.

CDR3 DNA, as far as it was read: TGCAGTGCTAGAGAACCCGGGGAGACG. Its protein is CSAREPGET. The whole CDR3 sequence reads CSAREPGETQYF. The genes are TRBV20-1 and TRBJ2-3, with D possibly being TRBD2 (5 bases). The CDR3 is cut off 3 residues early in the read; its end comes from the germline J gene. The CDR3 length is 12 residues. CDR1 DFQATT and CDR2 SNEGSKA come from the germline V gene (reference sequence).

The sequenced part of the CDR3 DNA is TGTGCCCTCTCGAGGGCTTGGACTAACTATGGC. This gives the protein CALSRAWTNYG. The complete CDR3 reads CALSRAWTNYGYTF. The rearrangement uses TRBV30 and TRBJ1-2, with D uncertain. Coverage ceases 3 residues before the CDR3 finishes, and the germline J gene fills in the end. Germline assignment: CDR1 GTSNPN and CDR2 SVGIG (reference sequence). The CDR3 spans 14 residues. The V and J ends lost 8 bases and 0 bases respectively, with 16 bases between them. The full variable domain, completed using reference TRBV30 and TRBJ1-2, is SQTIHQWPATLVQPVGSPLSLECTVEGTSNPNLYWYRQAAGRGLQLLFYSVGIGQISSEVPQNLSASRPQDRQFILSSKKLLLSDSGFYLCALSRAWTNYGYTFGSGTRLTVV.

As concerns this clone: Read coverage stops 3 residues before the CDR3 terminus; the germline J gene supplies the remainder. This rearrangement joins TRBV2 to TRBJ1-2; tentatively, D is TRBD1 (6 bases). Germline lookup yields CDR1 SNHLY and CDR2 FYNNEI. Trimming left V 5 bases short and J 4 bases short, with 14 bases between. The CDR3 is made up of 14 amino acids. CDR3 sequence reads: CASSLETGFYGYTF. CDR3 DNA, as far as it was read: TGTGCCAGCAGTTTGGAAACAGGGTTCTATGGC.

As for this clone: The read ends 3 residues early relative to the CDR3; the germline J gene fills the gap. This rearrangement joins TRBV20-1 to TRBJ1-2; no clear D gene. V gave up 5 bases and J gave up 4 bases, with 14 bases separating them. This CDR3 has 13 amino acids. CDR1 and CDR2 from the germline V gene are DFQATT and SNEGSKA (reference sequence). The CDR3 DNA, read in part, is TGCAGTGCTGCTTCTGGGTGGGCCTATGGC. It is translated as CSAASGWAYG. The entire CDR3 is CSAASGWAYGYTF.

Regarding this clone: The read terminates 3 residues before the CDR3 end, so the remaining end is supplied by the germline J gene. V and J are TRBV18 and TRBJ1-1; 7 bases are shared with TRBD1. This CDR3 region has 14 residues. Germline CDR1 reads KGHSH; CDR2 reads LQKENI. Losses at the gene ends were 3 bases for V and 4 bases for J; bases not matched to a gene: 5. CDR3 residues: CASSPRQGTTEAFF. The sequenced part of the CDR3 DNA is TGTGCCAGCTCACCTAGACAGGGAACCACTGAA.

Concerning this clone: Read coverage stops 3 residues before the CDR3 terminus; the germline J gene supplies the remainder. This rearrangement joins TRBV7-6 to TRBJ2-5; 11 bases are a match to TRBD2. The CDR3 covers 18 residues. The germline V gene has CDR1 SGHVS and CDR2 FNYEAQ. CDR3 DNA, as far as it was read: TGTGCCAGCAGCCCTTACGCTATTAGCGGGGGGGCCACAGATACC. Amino acid sequence: CASSPYAISGGATDT. The whole CDR3 reads CASSPYAISGGATDTQYF. The full variable domain, in which reference TRBV7-6 and TRBJ2-5 provide the parts outside the CDR3, is GAGVSQSPRYKVTKRGQDVALRCDPISGHVSLYWYRQALGQGPEFLTYFNYEAQQDKSGLPNDRFSAERPEGSISTLTIQRTEQRDSAMYRCASSPYAISGGATDTQYFGPGTRLLVL.

Notes on this clone: The observed sequence ends 3 residues before the CDR3 terminus, with the missing tail filled in from the germline J gene. V gene TRBV19 combines with J gene TRBJ2-1; possibly TRBD2 for D (7 bases). The ends were cut back, 4 bases at V and 7 bases at J, with 14 bases in the middle. The germline V gene encodes CDR1 LNHDA and CDR2 SQIVND (reference sequence). The length of the CDR3 is 14 residues. The covered CDR3 bases are TGTGCCAGTAGTACGGGGGGCAAGGGTAATGAG. This codes for CASSTGGKGNE. The entire CDR3 sequence reads CASSTGGKGNEQFF. The whole variable domain, remainder taken from reference TRBV19 and TRBJ2-1, is DGGITQSPKYLFRKEGQNVTLSCEQNLNHDAMYWYRQDPGQGLRLIYYSQIVNDFQKGDIAEGYSVSREKKESFPLTVTSAQKNPTAFYLCASSTGGKGNEQFFGPGTRLTVL.

As for this clone: Read coverage stops 3 residues before the CDR3 terminus; the germline J gene supplies the remainder. The same CDR3 can be traced to other DNA sequences in this sample. The chain recombines TRBV7-2 with TRBJ1-3, with D unclear. The V and J ends lost 2 bases and 4 bases respectively, with 3 bases between them. CDR3 length equals 12 residues. Germline loops: CDR1 SGHTA, CDR2 FQGNSA. Incomplete CDR3 DNA: TGTGCCAGCAGCTTAAGCGGAAACACC. The encoded protein is CASSLSGNT. The whole CDR3 sequence is CASSLSGNTIYF. The full variable domain, with the rest looked up from reference TRBV7-2 and TRBJ1-3, is GAGVSQSPSNKVTEKGKDVELRCDPISGHTALYWYRQSLGQGLEFLIYFQGNSAPDKSGLPSDRFSAERTGGSVSTLTIQRTQQEDSAVYLCASSLSGNTIYFGEGSWLTVV.

Details on this clone: The read ends 3 residues shy of where the CDR3 ends; the end is completed using the germline J gene. V gene TRBV5-1 combines with J gene TRBJ1-1; 9 nucleotides match TRBD1. From germline, CDR1 is SGHRS and CDR2 YFSETQ. V dropped 0 bases and J dropped 4; count of bases not matched to a gene: 4. This CDR3 is 15 amino acids long. Partial CDR3 DNA: TGCGCCAGCAGCTTGGAGGACAGGGGACCCACTGAA. Amino acid sequence: CASSLEDRGPTE. The whole CDR3 sequence reads CASSLEDRGPTEAFF.

The DNA read from the CDR3 is TGCAGTTGCAGGCCAGTGGGTCGTTCTTACGAG. This sequence encodes CSCRPVGRSYE. The complete CDR3 sequence is CSCRPVGRSYEQYF. The chain carries TRBV20-1 and TRBJ2-7; D not resolved. The observed sequence ends 3 residues before the CDR3 terminus, with the missing tail filled in from the germline J gene. The CDR3 is made up of 14 amino acids. Trimming stripped 8 bases from V and 4 bases from J, with 21 bases between. The germline gives CDR1 DFQATT, CDR2 SNEGSKA (reference sequence).

Notes on this clone: Read sequence stops 3 residues before the CDR3 end, and the germline J gene provides the missing end. The chain is built from TRBV5-1 and TRBJ2-2, with a possible D match to TRBD2 (7 bases). The germline CDR1 and CDR2 sequences are SGHRS and YFSETQ. This CDR3 region has 15 residues. The CDR3 loop reads CASSLDAGANSPLFF. The covered CDR3 bases are TGCGCCAGCAGCTTGGATGCGGGGGCGAATTCACCG.

A word on this clone: The DNA ends 3 residues before the CDR3 does, and the rest of the CDR3 is filled in from the germline J gene. This chain joins TRBV7-3 and TRBJ2-2, with a tentative D call TRBD2 (6 bases). This CDR3 has 16 amino acids. The ends were cut back, 0 bases at V and 2 bases at J, with 10 bases in the middle. Germline CDR1 and CDR2: SGHTA and FQGTGA. CDR3 amino acids: CASSLTGGVNTGELFF. The covered CDR3 bases are TGTGCCAGCAGCTTAACAGGCGGGGTAAACACCGGGGAG. The full variable domain, in which reference TRBV7-3 and TRBJ2-2 provide the parts outside the CDR3, is GAGVSQTPSNKVTEKGKYVELRCDPISGHTALYWYRQSLGQGPEFLIYFQGTGAADDSGLPNDRFFAVRPEGSVSTLKIQRTERGDSAVYLCASSLTGGVNTGELFFGEGSRLTVL.

Notes on this clone: The CDR3 is cut off 3 residues early in the read; its end comes from the germline J gene. The gene calls are TRBV7-2 and TRBJ2-3, with TRBD1 matching 7 bases. Per the germline V gene, CDR1 is SGHTA and CDR2 is FQGNSA. CDR3 length equals 15 residues. The CDR3 DNA, read in part, is TGTGCCAGCAGCTTAGGAGGACAGGTCGCGGAGACG. The encoded protein is CASSLGGQVAET. The full CDR3 protein reads CASSLGGQVAETQYF.

This clone registers medium-sized by frequency. The read gets to within 3 residues of the CDR3 end, and the germline J gene fills in the rest. The chain recombines TRBV5-6 with TRBJ1-2; D remains unclear. Germline CDR1 SGHDT, CDR2 YYEEEE. This CDR3 spans 12 amino acids. This CDR3 is CASSLGTSGYTF. CDR3 bases read: TGTGCCAGCAGCTTGGGGACTAGCGGC. The complete variable domain, with remaining parts taken from reference TRBV5-6 and TRBJ1-2, reads DAGVTQSPTHLIKTRGQQVTLRCSPKSGHDTVSWYQQALGQGPQFIFQYYEEEERQRGNFPDRFSGHQFPNYSSELNVNALLLGDSALYLCASSLGTSGYTFGSGTRLTVV.

CDR3 bases read: TGCAGTGCTAGCCCGACAGGGAATAACTATGGC. Encoded protein: CSASPTGNNYG. In full, the CDR3 reads CSASPTGNNYGYTF. The chain carries TRBV20-1 and TRBJ1-2; 7 bases agree with TRBD1. The missing CDR3 end, 3 residues past where the read stops, is filled in from the germline J gene. V dropped 3 bases and J dropped 1; count of bases not matched to a gene: 5. Germline V gene lookup returns CDR1 DFQATT and CDR2 SNEGSKA (reference sequence). This CDR3 contains 14 residues.

As regards this clone: The read terminates 3 residues ahead of where the CDR3 ends, so the germline J gene completes it. The rearrangement links TRBV6-1 to TRBJ1-5; the match to TRBD1 covers 10 bases. After removal of 1 base from V and 6 bases from J, the junction contained 0 bases not matched to a gene. The germline CDR1 and CDR2 sequences are MNHNS and SASEGT. This CDR3 is built from 14 residues. CDR3 bases read: TGTGCCAGCAGTGAAGGGACAGGGGGTCAGCCC. This encodes CASSEGTGGQP. The whole CDR3 protein reads CASSEGTGGQPQHF.

As for this clone: The read finishes 3 residues shy of the CDR3 end, and the germline J gene is used to complete it. The chain couples TRBV9 to TRBJ1-2; D is ambiguous. The CDR3 spans 14 residues. CDR1 and CDR2 (germline): SGDLS, YYNGEE. The chain's CDR3 is CASSPSGFQGDYTF. The CDR3 bases that were read are TGTGCCAGCAGCCCGTCCGGGTTCCAAGGTGAC.